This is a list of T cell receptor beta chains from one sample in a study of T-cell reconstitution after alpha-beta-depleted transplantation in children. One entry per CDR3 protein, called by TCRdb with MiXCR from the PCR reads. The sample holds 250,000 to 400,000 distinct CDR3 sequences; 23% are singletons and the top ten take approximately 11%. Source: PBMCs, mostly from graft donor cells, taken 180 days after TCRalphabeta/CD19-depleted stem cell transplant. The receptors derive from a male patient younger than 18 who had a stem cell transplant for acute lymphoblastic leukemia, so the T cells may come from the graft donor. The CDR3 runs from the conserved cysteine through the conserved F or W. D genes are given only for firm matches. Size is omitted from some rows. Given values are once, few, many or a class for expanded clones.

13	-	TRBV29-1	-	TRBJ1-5	TGCAGCGTTGTCCAGGGCCCGAATCAGCCCCAGCATTTT	CSVVQGPNQPQHF
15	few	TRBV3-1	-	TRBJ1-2	TGTGCCAGCAGCCAACCGGGACACATAAACTATGGCTACACCTTC	CASSQPGHINYGYTF
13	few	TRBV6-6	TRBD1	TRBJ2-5	TGTGCCAGCCAGGGACAGGTGGTTACGGCCCAGTACTTC	CASQGQVVTAQYF
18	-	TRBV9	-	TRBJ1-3	TGTGCCAGCAGCCTAATCCCGGGACGGGGAAACTCTGGAAACACCATATATTTT	CASSLIPGRGNSGNTIYF
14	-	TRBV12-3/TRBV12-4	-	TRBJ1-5	TGTGCCAGCAGTTTAGAGTCACCTAATCAGCCCCAGCATTTT	CASSLESPNQPQHF
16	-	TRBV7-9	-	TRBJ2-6	TGTGCCAGCAGAGGTTGGGGGAGCTCTGGGGCCAACGTCCTGACTTTC	CASRGWGSSGANVLTF
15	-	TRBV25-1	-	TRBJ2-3	TGTGCCGCCAGCCCCTGGGGGACTAGCACAGATACGCAGTATTTT	CAASPWGTSTDTQYF
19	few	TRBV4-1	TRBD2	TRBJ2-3	TGCGCCAGCAGCCAAGATCGGCTAGCGGGAGCCTCCATCACAGATACGCAGTATTTT	CASSQDRLAGASITDTQYF
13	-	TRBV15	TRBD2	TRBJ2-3	TGTGCCACCCGGGGGGGAGGGAGAGATACGCAGTATTTT	CATRGGGRDTQYF
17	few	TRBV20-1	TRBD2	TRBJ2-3	TGCAGTGCTAGGGCTAGCGGGAGGGCCGTTTCGGCAGATACGCAGTATTTT	CSARASGRAVSADTQYF
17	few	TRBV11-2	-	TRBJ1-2	TGTGCCAGCAGCTCACGGGGTTTGTTCCTTTCTAACTATGGCTACACCTTC	CASSSRGLFLSNYGYTF